The clone carrying this T cell receptor beta chain was detected only once. The same CDR3 can be traced to other DNA sequences in this sample. This entry belongs to a study of shared clonotypes between healthy human individuals. The assay was run at deep level. Replicate sorted-subset PCRs were loaded with around 220 ng DNA, 31,000 or so T cell genomes. Clones were read by immunoSEQ multiplex PCR, and TCRdb kept only the in-frame ones, dropping some. The sample consists of approximately 2.5 million clones, over 85% of them appearing once. From CD4+ cells came CD45RA+ naive and CD45RA-negative memory subsets. The receptor comes from a man younger than 35 in good health. Some clones in this sample may be carry-over from other donors' samples. What was sequenced was naive CD4+ T cells from PBMCs. This sample's subset: CD45RA+ positively selected.

The CDR3 loop reads CASSYGTSGSYEQYF. The CDR3 DNA sequence: TGTGCCAGCAGTTACGGGACTAGCGGCTCCTACGAGCAGTACTTC. V usage is TRBV6-6 and J usage is TRBJ2-7; 11 nucleotides line up with TRBD2. This CDR3 is 15 amino acids long. V gave up 2 bases and J gave up 0 bases; unmatched junction bases: 0. CDR1 is MNHNY and CDR2 is SVGAGI in the germline V gene (reference sequence).